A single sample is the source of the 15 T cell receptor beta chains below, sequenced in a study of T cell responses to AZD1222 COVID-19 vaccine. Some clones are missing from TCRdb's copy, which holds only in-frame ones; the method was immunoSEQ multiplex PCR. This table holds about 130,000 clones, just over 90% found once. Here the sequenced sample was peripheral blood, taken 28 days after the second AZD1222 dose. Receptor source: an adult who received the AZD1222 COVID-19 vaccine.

The CDR3 DNA is TGCGCCAGCAGCTTCCGGGACGGACCCTACGAGCAGTACTTC. This codes for CASSFRDGPYEQYF. The rearrangement joins TRBV4-1 to TRBJ2-7, with D perhaps being TRBD1 or TRBD2 (5 bases each). Trimming stripped 5 bases from V and 2 bases from J, with 13 bases between. CDR3 length equals 14 residues. From germline, CDR1 is MGHRA and CDR2 YSYEKL.

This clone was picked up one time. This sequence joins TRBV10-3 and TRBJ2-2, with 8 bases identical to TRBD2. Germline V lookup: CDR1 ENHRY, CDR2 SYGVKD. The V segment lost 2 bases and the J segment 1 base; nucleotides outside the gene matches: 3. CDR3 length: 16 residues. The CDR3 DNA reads TGTGCCATCAGTGAGCGGGAGGGCCGGAACACCGGGGAGCTGTTTTTT. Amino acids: CAISEREGRNTGELFF.

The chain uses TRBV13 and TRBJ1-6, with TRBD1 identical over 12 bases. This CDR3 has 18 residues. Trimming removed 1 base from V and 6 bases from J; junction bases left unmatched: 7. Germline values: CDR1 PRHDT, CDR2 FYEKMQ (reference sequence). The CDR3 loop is CASSLVGDRGRSNSPLHF. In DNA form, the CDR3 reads TGTGCCAGCAGCTTAGTCGGGGACAGGGGGCGAAGTAATTCACCCCTCCACTTT.

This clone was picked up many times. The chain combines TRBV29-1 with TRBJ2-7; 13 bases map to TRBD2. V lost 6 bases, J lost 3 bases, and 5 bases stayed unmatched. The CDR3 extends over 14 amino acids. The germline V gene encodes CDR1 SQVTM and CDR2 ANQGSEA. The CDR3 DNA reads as TGCAGCGTCCTGGGACTAGCGGGACGCTACGAGCAGTACTTC. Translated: CSVLGLAGRYEQYF.

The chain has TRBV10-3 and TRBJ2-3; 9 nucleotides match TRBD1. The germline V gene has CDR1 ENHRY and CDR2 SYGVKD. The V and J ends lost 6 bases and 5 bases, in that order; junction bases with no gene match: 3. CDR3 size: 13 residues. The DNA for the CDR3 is TGTGCCATCAGCGGGACAGGGAAAGATACGCAGTATTTT. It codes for CAISGTGKDTQYF.

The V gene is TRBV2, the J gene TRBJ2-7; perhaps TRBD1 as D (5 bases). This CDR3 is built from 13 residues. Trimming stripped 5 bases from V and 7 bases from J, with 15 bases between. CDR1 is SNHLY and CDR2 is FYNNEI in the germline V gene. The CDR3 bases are TGTGCCAGCAGTACCTCACCTTCAGGGGAGCAGTACTTC. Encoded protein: CASSTSPSGEQYF.

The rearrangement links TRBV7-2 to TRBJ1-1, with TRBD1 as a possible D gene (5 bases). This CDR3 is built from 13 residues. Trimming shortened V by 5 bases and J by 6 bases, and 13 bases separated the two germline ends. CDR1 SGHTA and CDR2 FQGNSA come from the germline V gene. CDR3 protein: CASSVTKGPEAFF. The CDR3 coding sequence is TGTGCCAGCAGCGTCACAAAGGGGCCTGAAGCTTTCTTT.

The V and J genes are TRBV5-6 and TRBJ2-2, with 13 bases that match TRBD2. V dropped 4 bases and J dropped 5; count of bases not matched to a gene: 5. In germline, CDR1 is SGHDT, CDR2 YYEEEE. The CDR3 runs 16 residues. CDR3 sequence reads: CASSKRTSGRTGELFF. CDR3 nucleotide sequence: TGTGCCAGCAGCAAGAGGACTAGCGGGAGAACCGGGGAGCTGTTTTTT.

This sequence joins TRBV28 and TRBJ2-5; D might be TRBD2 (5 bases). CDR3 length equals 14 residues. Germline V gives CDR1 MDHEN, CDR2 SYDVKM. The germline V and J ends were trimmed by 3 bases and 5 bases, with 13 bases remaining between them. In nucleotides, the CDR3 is TGTGCCAGCAGTTTTCGCCGGGGTAAGGAGACCCAGTACTTC. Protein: CASSFRRGKETQYF. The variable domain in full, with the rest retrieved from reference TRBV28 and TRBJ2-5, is DVKVTQSSRYLVKRTGEKVFLECVQDMDHENMFWYRQDPGLGLRLIYFSYDVKMKEKGDIPEGYSVSREKKERFSLILESASTNQTSMYLCASSFRRGKETQYFGPGTRLLVL.

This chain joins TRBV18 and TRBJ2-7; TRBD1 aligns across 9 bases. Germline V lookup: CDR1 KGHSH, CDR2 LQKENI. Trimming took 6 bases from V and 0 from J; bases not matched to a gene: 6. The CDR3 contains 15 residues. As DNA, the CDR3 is TGTGCCAGCTCGCCGGGACAGGGCTTCTCCTACGAGCAGTACTTC. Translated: CASSPGQGFSYEQYF.

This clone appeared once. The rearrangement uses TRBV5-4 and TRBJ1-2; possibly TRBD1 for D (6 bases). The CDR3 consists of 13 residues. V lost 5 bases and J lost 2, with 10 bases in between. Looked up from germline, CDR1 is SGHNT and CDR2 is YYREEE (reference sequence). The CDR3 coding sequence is TGTGCCAGCAGGCACAGGGAAAACTATGGCTACACCTTC. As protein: CASRHRENYGYTF.

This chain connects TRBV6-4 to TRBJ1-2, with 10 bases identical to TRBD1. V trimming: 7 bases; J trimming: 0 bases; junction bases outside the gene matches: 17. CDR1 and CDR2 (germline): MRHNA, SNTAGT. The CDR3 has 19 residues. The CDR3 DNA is TGTGCCAGCACCCGCCGGGACAGGGGAGGAGAATCCTCTAACTATGGCTACACCTTC. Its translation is CASTRRDRGGESSNYGYTF.

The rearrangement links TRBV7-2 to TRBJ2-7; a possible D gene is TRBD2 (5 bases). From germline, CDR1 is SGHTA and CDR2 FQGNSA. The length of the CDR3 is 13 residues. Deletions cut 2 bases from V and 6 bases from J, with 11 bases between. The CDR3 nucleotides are TGTGCCAGCAGCTTATTGAACAGCGGCGAGCAGTACTTC. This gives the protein CASSLLNSGEQYF.

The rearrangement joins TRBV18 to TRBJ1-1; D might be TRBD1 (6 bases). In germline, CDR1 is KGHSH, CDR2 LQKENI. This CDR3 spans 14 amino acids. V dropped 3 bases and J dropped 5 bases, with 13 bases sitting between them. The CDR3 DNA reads TGTGCCAGCTCACCCTGGACAGCGGGAACTGAAGCTTTCTTT. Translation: CASSPWTAGTEAFF.

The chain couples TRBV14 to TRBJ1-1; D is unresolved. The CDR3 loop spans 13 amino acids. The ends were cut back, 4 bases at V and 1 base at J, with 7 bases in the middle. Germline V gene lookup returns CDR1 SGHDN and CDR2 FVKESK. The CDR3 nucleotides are TGTGCCAGCAGCCGCCATGAGAACACTGAAGCTTTCTTT. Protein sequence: CASSRHENTEAFF.